The sequence of this T cell receptor beta chain was determined in a study of early T cells in non-severe SARS-CoV-2 infection. Turning to the study itself: The study sequenced bulk RNA from unsorted whole blood, with chains unpaired.

There are a few counts of this clonotype. Antigen: not known. The TCR library protocol attached unique molecular identifiers to the individual cDNA molecules. TCRdb reprocessed the 5' RACE reads via MiXCR and lists one record per CDR3 protein. This sample carries about 77,000 distinct CDR3 sequences, approximately 16% of them seen once, and the ten largest clones take 2.9%. Germline V lookup: CDR1 SGDLS, CDR2 YYNGEE. This CDR3 comprises 15 residues. Trimming took off 0 bases at V and 5 bases at J, with 15 bases between the two ends. Points from the study as a whole: Lookups in VDJdb leaned toward anti-spike CD8 responses and missed private and CD4 specificities.

The receptor was isolated from an adult who was a healthcare worker with PCR-confirmed SARS-CoV-2 infection or an uninfected control (not recorded which). The chain carries TRBV9 and TRBJ2-7; weak D call: TRBD2 (5 bases). The material sequenced was whole blood. CDR3 DNA sequence: TGTGCCAGCAGCGTAGCGGCCGCCCCGGGAAACGAGCAGTACTTC. Protein sequence: CASSVAAAPGNEQYF.